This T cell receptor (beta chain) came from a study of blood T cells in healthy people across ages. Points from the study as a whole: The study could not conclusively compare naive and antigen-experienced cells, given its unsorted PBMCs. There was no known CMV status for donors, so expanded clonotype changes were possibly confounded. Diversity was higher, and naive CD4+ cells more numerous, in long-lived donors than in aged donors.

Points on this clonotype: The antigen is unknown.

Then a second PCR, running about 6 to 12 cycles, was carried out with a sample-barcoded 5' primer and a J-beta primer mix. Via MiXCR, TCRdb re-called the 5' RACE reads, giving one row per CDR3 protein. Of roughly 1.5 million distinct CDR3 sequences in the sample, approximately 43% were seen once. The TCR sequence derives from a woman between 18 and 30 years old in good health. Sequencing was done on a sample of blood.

The DNA for the CDR3 is TGTGCCAGCAGCGTCGAGCGGGACCCCTACAATGAGCAGTTCTTC. It yields the protein CASSVERDPYNEQFF. The chain links TRBV9 to TRBJ2-1; TRBD2 agrees at 7 bases. Germline CDR1 and CDR2: SGDLS and YYNGEE. V dropped 2 bases and J dropped 2; count of bases not matched to a gene: 4. This CDR3 region has 15 residues.